This T cell receptor beta chain was identified during a study of CD8 T cells in Susac syndrome. The TEMRA cells underwent FACS enrichment, while the CD8+ and CD4+ T cells underwent negative isolation. CDR3 length: 15 amino acids. The germline V gene has CDR1 KGHSH and CDR2 LQKENI. V was cut by 3 bases and J by 1 base, with 12 bases left in between. RNA totalling about 0.5 to 1 ug underwent reverse transcription with random hexamers. Across 54 Vbeta and 13 Jbeta, TCR beta CDR3 was amplified with immunoSEQ multiplex PCR. TCRdb re-derived calls from the immunoSEQ multiplex PCR reads in MiXCR, one entry per CDR3 protein. The table shows approximately 70,000 distinct CDR3 sequences, with about 94% occurring only once.

The sample taken for sequencing was CD8+ T cells from PBMCs. The receptor's source is a human donor with multiple sclerosis. The chain combines TRBV18 with TRBJ1-2, with TRBD1 as a possible D gene (5 bases). CDR3 sequence (DNA): TGTGCCAGCTCACCGGACCGGGACGTTAACTATGGCTACACCTTC. As protein: CASSPDRDVNYGYTF.